The 31 T cell receptor beta chains in this list originate from one sample, sequenced in a study of cytomegalovirus exposure and HLA in healthy donors. Vbeta (60) and Jbeta (13) primers were used in the PCR. Method: immunoSEQ multiplex PCR; TCRdb's copy keeps in-frame clones and lacks some. The data show 85,000 to 95,000 clones, under 80% seen once. Sample: PBMCs. All receptors come from a woman in her thirties in good health and CMV-seronegative.

The gene calls are TRBV6-5 and TRBJ2-7; D is ambiguous. V was cut by 1 base and J by 0 bases, with 10 bases left in between. The CDR3 consists of 15 residues. CDR1 is MNHEY, CDR2 SVGAGI, per germline. CDR3 residues: CASSYLVGASYEQYF. The CDR3 DNA is TGTGCCAGCAGTTACTTGGTGGGCGCCTCCTACGAGCAGTACTTC.

This clone showed up just once. This chain joins TRBV23-1 and TRBJ2-1; 11 positions agree with TRBD1. TRBV23-1 has ORF status, its function being uncertain. V trimming: 3 bases; J trimming: 5 bases; junction bases outside the gene matches: 15. This CDR3 is built from 19 residues. The CDR3 sequence is CASSQRGTGGSCGHNEQFF. The CDR3 DNA sequence: TGCGCCAGCAGTCAGAGAGGGACAGGGGGAAGTTGCGGACACAATGAGCAGTTCTTC.

The J gene is TRBJ2-5, the V gene TRBV10-3; TRBD1 might be the D (5 bases). Germline CDR1 ENHRY, CDR2 SYGVKD. Trimming took off 6 bases at V and 2 bases at J, with 10 bases between the two ends. CDR3 length: 13 amino acids. This CDR3 reads CAISNRFQETQYF. The DNA for the CDR3 is TGTGCCATCAGCAACAGGTTTCAAGAGACCCAGTACTTC.

The chain joins TRBV10-1 to TRBJ1-1, with a tentative D call TRBD1 (6 bases). The CDR3 loop spans 15 amino acids. Germline loops: CDR1 WNHNN, CDR2 SYGVQD (reference sequence). Trimming took off 1 base at V and 1 base at J, with 10 bases between the two ends. The CDR3 sequence is CASSELNRENTEAFF. Here the CDR3 DNA reads TGCGCCAGCAGTGAGTTGAACAGGGAGAACACTGAAGCTTTCTTT.

The genes are TRBV29-1 and TRBJ1-1; D remains ambiguous. Per germline, CDR1 SQVTM and CDR2 ANQGSEA. This CDR3 is 13 amino acids long. V lost 4 bases, J lost 0 bases, and 9 bases lay in between. This chain's CDR3 is CSVGIAMNTEAFF. The CDR3 DNA reads as TGCAGCGTTGGGATAGCGATGAACACTGAAGCTTTCTTT.

This clone was seen only a few times. The chain uses TRBV7-9 and TRBJ2-6, with 7 bases matching TRBD1. The CDR3 contains 16 residues. V lost 3 bases to trimming and J lost 0 bases; unmatched junction nucleotides: 2. From germline, CDR1 is SEHNR and CDR2 FQNEAQ (reference sequence). The CDR3 loop reads CASSLGTASGANVLTF. The CDR3, as DNA: TGTGCCAGCAGCTTGGGGACAGCCTCTGGGGCCAACGTCCTGACTTTC.

Points on this clone: The conserved closing phenylalanine or tryptophan is absent in this CDR3, likely reflecting a read error. The rearrangement joins TRBV2 to TRBJ2-7; the D gene is possibly TRBD2 (6 bases). The CDR3 sequence is 14 residues long. Germline values: CDR1 SNHLY, CDR2 FYNNEI. The CDR3, as DNA: TGTGCCAGTAGTGTGCCAGGGAGGTCCTACGAGCAGTACCTC. Translation gives CASSVPGRSYEQYL.

V and J are TRBV11-2 and TRBJ2-7, with D unclear. V lost 5 bases to trimming and J lost 7 bases, with 18 bases between them. The CDR3 is 14 residues long. Per the germline V gene, CDR1 is SGHAT and CDR2 is FQNNGV. CDR3 protein: CASSPNPEIGEQYF. The CDR3, as DNA: TGTGCCAGCAGCCCGAACCCGGAGATAGGAGAGCAGTACTTC.

A few counts support this clone. V is TRBV30 and J is TRBJ2-7, with a possible D match to TRBD2 (6 bases). V was trimmed by 2 bases and J by 11 bases, leaving 19 bases between them. CDR1 and CDR2 from the germline V gene are GTSNPN and SVGIG (reference sequence). This CDR3 has 13 residues. CDR3 in DNA: TGTGCCTGGAGTAGATTCGGGTTGTGGGAGGAGTACTTC. Translated: CAWSRFGLWEEYF. The full variable domain, rest sourced from reference TRBV30 and TRBJ2-7, is SQTIHQWPATLVQPVGSPLSLECTVEGTSNPNLYWYRQAAGRGLQLLFYSVGIGQISSEVPQNLSASRPQDRQFILSSKKLLLSDSGFYLCAWSRFGLWEEYFGPGTRLTVT.

The chain recombines TRBV28 with TRBJ1-6, with a weak D call TRBD1 (6 bases). Looked up from germline, CDR1 is MDHEN and CDR2 is SYDVKM. With 4 bases removed from V and 8 bases from J, the gap between germline ends came to 15 bases. CDR3 size: 15 residues. CDR3 bases: TGTGCCAGCAGTTGGGCGGGGGGGCTGGATTCACCCCTCCACTTT. Its translation: CASSWAGGLDSPLHF.

This clone was observed a handful of times. The chain has TRBV5-4 and TRBJ2-5; the D gene is possibly TRBD1 (7 bases). The germline CDR1 and CDR2 sequences are SGHNT and YYREEE (reference sequence). This CDR3 has 15 amino acids. Trimming left V 4 bases short and J 5 bases short, with 18 bases between. As DNA, the CDR3 is TGTGCCAGCAGCCAAGAAAGCAGGGGGGAGGAGACCCAGTACTTC. The encoded protein is CASSQESRGEETQYF.

The V call is TRBV6-1, the J call TRBJ2-1, with 13 positions matching TRBD2. V lost 4 bases to trimming and J lost 2 bases; unmatched junction nucleotides: 5. Germline CDR1 and CDR2: MNHNS and SASEGT. The length of the CDR3 is 17 residues. The CDR3 region is CASSAGTSGMPYNEQFF. CDR3 nucleotide sequence: TGTGCCAGCAGTGCCGGGACTAGCGGGATGCCCTACAATGAGCAGTTCTTC.

This clone was recorded a few times. This chain links TRBV5-1 with TRBJ1-2; 12 bases match TRBD1. This CDR3 is 15 amino acids long. V was clipped by 3 bases and J by 6 bases; unmatched bases: 6. The germline V gene encodes CDR1 SGHRS and CDR2 YFSETQ. The CDR3 coding sequence is TGCGCCAGCAGCTACGCCGGGACAGGGGGCCATGGCTACACCTTC. This encodes CASSYAGTGGHGYTF.

The V call is TRBV7-8, the J call TRBJ2-7, with D unclear. Germline lookup yields CDR1 SGHVS and CDR2 FQNEAQ. This CDR3 region has 12 residues. The germline V and J ends were trimmed by 6 bases and 1 base, with 7 bases remaining between them. CDR3: CASRSVSYEQYF. The CDR3 DNA reads TGTGCCAGCAGATCCGTATCCTACGAGCAGTACTTC.

The chain uses TRBV6-5 and TRBJ2-7, with 7 bases lining up with TRBD1. Trimming cost V 5 bases and J 6 bases; bases outside gene matches: 10. CDR1 is MNHEY, CDR2 SVGAGI, per germline. CDR3 length equals 14 residues. CDR3 nucleotides: TGTGCCAGCAGTGCCCTGAGACAGGGCCTCGAGCAGTACTTC. As protein: CASSALRQGLEQYF.

V and J are TRBV19 and TRBJ2-7; 10 positions match TRBD1. Germline CDR1 is LNHDA and CDR2 is SQIVND (reference sequence). CDR3 size: 15 residues. With 6 bases clipped from V and 3 bases from J, the junction kept 8 bases outside the gene matches. CDR3 sequence reads: CASSQGTGVNYEQYF. DNA for the CDR3: TGTGCCAGTAGCCAAGGGACAGGGGTTAACTACGAGCAGTACTTC.

The chain joins TRBV4-2 to TRBJ2-1; tentatively, D is TRBD2 (5 bases). The CDR3 loop spans 15 amino acids. Per germline, CDR1 LGHNA and CDR2 YNFKEQ. V lost 4 bases and J lost 2, with 12 bases in between. CDR3 sequence: CASSLTRRTYNEQFF. CDR3 sequence (DNA): TGTGCCAGCAGCCTGACTCGGAGGACCTACAATGAGCAGTTCTTC.

The table lists this clone with a few counts. This chain uses TRBV2 with TRBJ1-4, with 11 bases that match TRBD1. Looked up from germline, CDR1 is SNHLY and CDR2 is FYNNEI. There are 15 residues in the CDR3. After removal of 6 bases from V and 8 bases from J, the junction contained 8 bases not matched to a gene. The CDR3 DNA reads TGTGCCAGCAGACTCGAGTGGACAGGGGGCGAAAAACTGTTTTTT. As protein: CASRLEWTGGEKLFF.

The rearrangement joins TRBV7-8 to TRBJ2-1; D gene uncertain. The CDR3 runs to 15 residues. CDR1 and CDR2 from the germline V gene are SGHVS and FQNEAQ. Trimming removed 2 bases from V and 5 bases from J, with 13 bases in between. CDR3 sequence: CASSLYQETDNEQFF. The CDR3 DNA reads TGTGCCAGCAGCTTATACCAGGAAACCGACAATGAGCAGTTCTTC. The whole variable domain, filled in from reference TRBV7-8 and TRBJ2-1, reads GAGVSQSPRYKVAKRGQDVALRCDPISGHVSLFWYQQALGQGPEFLTYFQNEAQLDKSGLPSDRFFAERPEGSVSTLKIQRTQQEDSAVYLCASSLYQETDNEQFFGPGTRLTVL.

This clone was recorded once. The V call is TRBV11-2, the J call TRBJ2-7; 7 bases line up with TRBD1. The CDR3 spans 14 residues. Trimming removed 1 base from V and 2 bases from J; junction bases left unmatched: 2. Per germline, CDR1 SGHAT and CDR2 FQNNGV. This chain's CDR3 is CASSLVQGPYEQYF. CDR3 coding DNA: TGTGCCAGCAGCTTAGTACAGGGGCCCTACGAGCAGTACTTC.

The chain carries TRBV19 and TRBJ1-2; a weak D match, TRBD1 (6 bases). Germline CDR1 and CDR2: LNHDA and SQIVND (reference sequence). Between the trimmed V and J ends, which lost 4 bases and 4 bases, there was a span of 19 bases. The length of the CDR3 is 16 residues. The chain's CDR3 is CASSTTWTEFSYGYTF. In DNA form, the CDR3 reads TGTGCCAGTAGTACCACTTGGACAGAATTTTCCTATGGCTACACCTTC.

The chain is built from TRBV5-4 and TRBJ2-5; weak D call: TRBD2 (6 bases). This CDR3 contains 13 residues. Per germline, CDR1 SGHNT and CDR2 YYREEE (reference sequence). Trimming removed 5 bases at V and 5 bases at J, with 13 bases between. The chain's CDR3 is CASRAGFGETQYF. The CDR3, as DNA: TGTGCCAGCAGGGCGGGGTTTGGGGAGACCCAGTACTTC.

This chain links TRBV5-1 with TRBJ1-3; 7 nucleotides align to TRBD1. Germline V gene data show CDR1 as SGHRS and CDR2 as YFSETQ. The CDR3 contains 15 residues. Unmatched junction bases numbered 7, after V lost 4 bases and J lost 3 bases. The CDR3 sequence is CASSLQGEGGNTIYF. CDR3 in DNA: TGCGCCAGCAGCCTTCAGGGGGAAGGTGGAAACACCATATATTTT.

This sequence joins TRBV9 and TRBJ1-1; possibly TRBD1 for D (5 bases). Trimming stripped 4 bases from V and 3 bases from J, with 19 bases between. This CDR3 has 16 amino acids. In germline, CDR1 is SGDLS, CDR2 YYNGEE. The CDR3 DNA sequence: TGTGCCAGCAGCACCTTGTCGGGGGAGTGGTACACTGAAGCTTTCTTT. It encodes CASSTLSGEWYTEAFF.

The gene calls are TRBV7-9 and TRBJ2-7; 7 nucleotides line up with TRBD1. The junction had 8 bases not matched to a gene; V was cut back by 5 bases and J by 7 bases. The CDR3 has 13 residues. Germline V gene lookup returns CDR1 SEHNR and CDR2 FQNEAQ (reference sequence). The CDR3 nucleotides read TGTGCCAGCAGCCGTGGACAGGCTGAGGAGCAGTACTTC. Its translation is CASSRGQAEEQYF.

There are a few counts of this clone. V gene TRBV7-2 combines with J gene TRBJ1-2; weak D call: TRBD1 (5 bases). The CDR3 spans 15 residues. V gave up 1 base and J gave up 2 bases, with 11 bases separating them. CDR1 and CDR2 from the germline V gene are SGHTA and FQGNSA. The CDR3 sequence is CASSLVKGLNYGYTF. The CDR3 DNA follows: TGTGCCAGCAGCTTAGTTAAGGGGTTAAACTATGGCTACACCTTC.

Note on this clone: The sample contains more than one DNA sequence encoding this CDR3. The CDR3 nucleotides read TGTGCCAGCTCACCGGGGCAGGGGAACGGCTACACCTTC. Translation gives CASSPGQGNGYTF. The chain is built from TRBV18 and TRBJ1-2; tentatively, D is TRBD1 (6 bases). Trimming removed 3 bases at V and 8 bases at J, with 13 bases between. The CDR3 runs to 13 residues. Germline CDR1 and CDR2: KGHSH and LQKENI.

The V and J genes are TRBV9 and TRBJ1-2; 7 bases are a match to TRBD1. CDR3 length equals 15 residues. Germline loops: CDR1 SGDLS, CDR2 YYNGEE. V shed 0 bases and J 0 bases; nucleotides not matched to a gene: 2. DNA of the CDR3: TGTGCCAGCAGCGTAGGGGACAGTTCTAACTATGGCTACACCTTC. Translating gives CASSVGDSSNYGYTF. The full variable domain, with the rest looked up from reference TRBV9 and TRBJ1-2, is DSGVTQTPKHLITATGQRVTLRCSPRSGDLSVYWYQQSLDQGLQFLIQYYNGEERAKGNILERFSAQQFPDLHSELNLSSLELGDSALYFCASSVGDSSNYGYTFGSGTRLTVV.

This chain joins TRBV11-2 and TRBJ2-7; tentatively, D is TRBD1 (5 bases). The CDR3 totals 15 residues. V dropped 2 bases and J dropped 3 bases, with 14 bases sitting between them. CDR1 and CDR2 (germline): SGHAT, FQNNGV. CDR3 coding DNA: TGTGCCAGCAGCTTACAAGGACATACTATCTACGAGCAGTACTTC. Its protein product is CASSLQGHTIYEQYF.

V usage is TRBV5-6 and J usage is TRBJ2-5; TRBD1 is a possible D gene (5 bases). V dropped 2 bases and J dropped 5 bases, with 13 bases sitting between them. The CDR3 is 14 amino acids. Looked up from germline, CDR1 is SGHDT and CDR2 is YYEEEE. The CDR3 DNA sequence: TGTGCCAGCAGCTTCGGAGTAGCAGGGGAGACCCAGTACTTC. Amino acids: CASSFGVAGETQYF.

V and J are TRBV29-1 and TRBJ1-2; 9 bases map to TRBD1. The J segment lost 7 bases and the V segment lost 4 bases, leaving 10 bases of the junction unmatched. CDR3 length: 14 residues. The germline V gene encodes CDR1 SQVTM and CDR2 ANQGSEA. The chain's CDR3 is CSVVIGQGYGGYTF. In nucleotides, the CDR3 is TGCAGCGTTGTGATAGGACAGGGGTACGGTGGCTACACCTTC.